This T cell receptor (beta chain) comes out of a study of T-cell reconstitution after alpha-beta-depleted transplantation in children. V shed 6 bases, J shed 4 bases, and the junction held 2 bases outside the gene matches. The V gene's germline CDR1 is SGHTA and CDR2 FQGTGA. The CDR3 totals 13 residues. Molecular barcoding with unique molecular identifiers was used for the TCRbeta library. Using its own MiXCR run on the PCR reads, TCRdb lists one record per CDR3 protein. Of around 530,000 distinct CDR3 sequences listed, 32% were seen once; the top ten hold less than 2.5%. The TCR comes from a human donor who donated a stem cell graft to a child with aplastic anemia. The chain links TRBV7-3 to TRBJ2-2, with 7 bases that match TRBD2. The material sequenced was PBMCs from the stem cell graft donor, taken from the stem cell graft. The CDR3 sequence: CASSTGGTGELFF. The CDR3 region has the DNA TGTGCCAGCAGTACGGGGGGCACCGGGGAGCTGTTTTTT. Variable domain in full (rest from reference TRBV7-3 and TRBJ2-2): GAGVSQTPSNKVTEKGKYVELRCDPISGHTALYWYRQSLGQGPEFLIYFQGTGAADDSGLPNDRFFAVRPEGSVSTLKIQRTERGDSAVYLCASSTGGTGELFFGEGSRLTVL.